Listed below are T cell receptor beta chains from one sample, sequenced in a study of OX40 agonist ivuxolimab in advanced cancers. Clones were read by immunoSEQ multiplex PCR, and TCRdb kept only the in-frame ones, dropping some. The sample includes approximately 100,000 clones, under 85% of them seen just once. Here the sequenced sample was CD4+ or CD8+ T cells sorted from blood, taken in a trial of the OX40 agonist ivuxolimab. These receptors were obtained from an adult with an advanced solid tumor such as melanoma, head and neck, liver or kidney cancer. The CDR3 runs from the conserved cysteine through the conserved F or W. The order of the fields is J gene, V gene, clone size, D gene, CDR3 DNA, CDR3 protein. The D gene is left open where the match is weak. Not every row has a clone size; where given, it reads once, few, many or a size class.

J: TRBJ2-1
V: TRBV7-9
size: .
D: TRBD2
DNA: TGTGCCAGCAGCTTAAGACTAGCGGGGGCGTTGGGCAATGAGCAGTTCTTC
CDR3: CASSLRLAGALGNEQFF

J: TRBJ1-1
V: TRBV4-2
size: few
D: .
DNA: TGTGCCAGCAGCCAAGATACCGGGGCCACTGAAGCTTTCTTT
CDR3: CASSQDTGATEAFF

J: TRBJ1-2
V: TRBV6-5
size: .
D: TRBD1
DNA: TGTGCCAGCAGTTGGACAGGGGTGCATGGCTACACCTTC
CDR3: CASSWTGVHGYTF

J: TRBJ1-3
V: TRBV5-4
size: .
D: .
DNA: TGTGCCAGCAGCCAGGACCCGGGGGCTGGAAACACCATATATTTT
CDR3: CASSQDPGAGNTIYF

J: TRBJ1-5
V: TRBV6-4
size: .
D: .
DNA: TGTGCCAGCAGGGCTAAGGCCCTGGGGCCTAATCAGCCCCAGCATTTT
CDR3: CASRAKALGPNQPQHF

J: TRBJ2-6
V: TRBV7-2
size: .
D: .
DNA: TGTGCCAGCAGCAGAGGGGATCCTGGGGCCAACGTCCTGACTTTC
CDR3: CASSRGDPGANVLTF

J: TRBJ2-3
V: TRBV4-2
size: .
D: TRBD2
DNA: TGTGCCAGCAGCCAAGTCGATCTAGCGGGTCCTGGAGTAACGCAGTATTTT
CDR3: CASSQVDLAGPGVTQYF

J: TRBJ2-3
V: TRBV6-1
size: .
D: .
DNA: TGTGCCAGCAGTGACGGCGGGGGCACAGATACGCAGTATTTT
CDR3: CASSDGGGTDTQYF

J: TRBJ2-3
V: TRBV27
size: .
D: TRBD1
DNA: TGTGCCAGCAGTTTCGGGGGACAGGGCACAGATACGCAGTATTTT
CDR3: CASSFGGQGTDTQYF

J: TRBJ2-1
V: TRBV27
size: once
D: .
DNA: TGTGCCAGCAGTTTGCTTGGACAGCACAATGAGCAGTTCTTC
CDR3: CASSLLGQHNEQFF

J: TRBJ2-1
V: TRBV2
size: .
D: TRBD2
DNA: TGTGCCAGCAGTGAAGCAACAGCGGGAGACGCCTACAATGAGCAGTTCTTC
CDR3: CASSEATAGDAYNEQFF

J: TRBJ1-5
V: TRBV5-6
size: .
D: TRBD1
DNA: TGTGCCAGCAGCTTAGACAGGGCAAATCAGCCCCAGCATTTT
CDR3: CASSLDRANQPQHF

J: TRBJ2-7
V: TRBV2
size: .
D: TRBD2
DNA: TGTGCCAGCAGCGCTACTAGCGCCTACGAGCAGTACTTC
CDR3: CASSATSAYEQYF

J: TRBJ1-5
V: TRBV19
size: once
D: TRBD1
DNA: TGTGCCAGTAGTATAGTTCCGGGACAGGGAGTGGATCAGCCCCAGCATTTT
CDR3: CASSIVPGQGVDQPQHF

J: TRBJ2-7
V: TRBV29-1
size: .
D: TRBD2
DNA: TGCAGCGTGTCCGGGACTAGCGGGAACTCCTACGAGCAGTACTTC
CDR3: CSVSGTSGNSYEQYF

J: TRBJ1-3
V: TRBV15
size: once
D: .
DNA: TGTGCCACCAGCAGAACCCTAGGATCTGCTGGAAACACCATATATTTT
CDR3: CATSRTLGSAGNTIYF

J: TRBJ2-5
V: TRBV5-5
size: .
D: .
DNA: TGTGCCAGCAGGCAGGGGTTGGCCCGACAAGAGACCCAGTACTTC
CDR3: CASRQGLARQETQYF

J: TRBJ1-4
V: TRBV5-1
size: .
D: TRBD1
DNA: TGCGCCAGCAGCCCGATCGACAGGGGGGTTTCTAATGAAAAACTGTTTTTT
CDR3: CASSPIDRGVSNEKLFF

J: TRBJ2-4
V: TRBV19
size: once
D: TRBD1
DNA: TGTGCCAGTAGTAGCCCGCGGGGACAGGGAAGCATTCAGTACTTC
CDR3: CASSSPRGQGSIQYF